The 18 T cell receptor beta chains below were found in one sample sequenced in a study of PD-1 blockade in mismatch repair-deficient tumors. Sequenced by immunoSEQ multiplex PCR; TCRdb stores in-frame clones only, minus some. The sample lists roughly 50,000 clones, over 75% seen once, with 6.5% to 9% in the top ten. The material sequenced was peripheral blood, taken 20 weeks after starting pembrolizumab. These receptors were collected from an adult with mismatch repair-deficient cancer.

This clone was detected once. J is TRBJ2-2 and V is TRBV29-1; a possible D gene is TRBD1 (6 bases). The germline CDR1 and CDR2 sequences are SQVTM and ANQGSEA. The CDR3 covers 13 residues. V dropped 7 bases and J dropped 1 base, with 10 bases sitting between them. CDR3 sequence (DNA): TGCAGCGCCTTGACAGGGAACACCGGGGAGCTGTTTTTT. Residues: CSALTGNTGELFF.

The V call is TRBV6-5, the J call TRBJ2-7; weak D call: TRBD2 (7 bases). Looked up from germline, CDR1 is MNHEY and CDR2 is SVGAGI. The CDR3 extends over 15 amino acids. Trimming shortened V by 2 bases and J by 3 bases, and 14 bases separated the two germline ends. The CDR3 here is CASSYRGGGGYEQYF. The CDR3 nucleotides are TGTGCCAGCAGTTACAGGGGGGGTGGTGGCTACGAGCAGTACTTC.

The V and J genes are TRBV29-1 and TRBJ2-7; perhaps TRBD1 as D (6 bases). The CDR3 length is 12 residues. The V and J ends lost 0 bases and 4 bases respectively, with 7 bases between them. CDR1 is SQVTM and CDR2 is ANQGSEA in the germline V gene. CDR3 residues: CSVEDRGYEQYF. The CDR3 region has the DNA TGCAGCGTTGAAGACAGGGGTTACGAGCAGTACTTC.

The chain joins TRBV30 to TRBJ2-1, with TRBD2 matching 9 bases. CDR3 length equals 15 residues. With 0 bases clipped from V and 8 bases from J, the junction kept 8 bases outside the gene matches. Germline V gene data show CDR1 as GTSNPN and CDR2 as SVGIG (reference sequence). CDR3: CAWSVQAGGLYEQFF. The CDR3 DNA follows: TGTGCCTGGAGTGTACAGGCGGGAGGGCTATATGAGCAGTTCTTC.

The chain combines TRBV20-1 with TRBJ1-3, with TRBD1 as a possible D gene (5 bases). CDR1 is DFQATT and CDR2 is SNEGSKA in the germline V gene (reference sequence). The CDR3 contains 11 residues. Trimming took 3 bases from V and 8 from J, leaving 8 bases between them. The CDR3 nucleotides are TGCAGTGCTAGGCAGGGTTACACCATATATTTT. Translated, it gives CSARQGYTIYF.

This rearrangement joins TRBV19 to TRBJ2-2, with D possibly being TRBD2 (5 bases). V was cut by 3 bases and J by 1 base, with 6 bases left in between. The V gene's germline CDR1 is LNHDA and CDR2 SQIVND (reference sequence). The length of the CDR3 is 14 residues. Written as DNA, the CDR3 is TGTGCCAGTAGTATTGAGGGGAACACCGGGGAGCTGTTTTTT. It encodes CASSIEGNTGELFF.

This clone was observed a few times. The rearrangement links TRBV5-1 to TRBJ1-5, with a possible D match to TRBD1 (6 bases). The CDR3 has 13 residues. Trimming stripped 3 bases from V and 4 bases from J, with 8 bases between. Germline V gene sequence: CDR1 SGHRS, CDR2 YFSETQ. The chain's CDR3 is CASSWTVNQPQHF. The CDR3 DNA sequence: TGCGCCAGCAGCTGGACAGTGAATCAGCCCCAGCATTTT.

The chain carries TRBV7-9 and TRBJ1-4; 7 bases match TRBD1. This CDR3 comprises 15 residues. J was trimmed by 5 bases and V by 1 base; bases with no gene match: 4. Germline V CDR1 and CDR2: SEHNR, FQNEAQ (reference sequence). This chain's CDR3 is CASSLEMTGNEKLFF. The CDR3 region has the DNA TGTGCCAGCAGCTTAGAGATGACAGGGAATGAAAAACTGTTTTTT.

This chain joins TRBV9 and TRBJ2-1; TRBD2 aligns across 7 bases. CDR1 and CDR2 (germline): SGDLS, YYNGEE. CDR3 length equals 16 residues. V shed 3 bases and J 5 bases; nucleotides not matched to a gene: 11. The DNA of the CDR3 is TGTGCCAGCAGCGCCTCCTTAAGCGGGAAACACAATGAGCAGTTCTTC. It yields the protein CASSASLSGKHNEQFF. Full variable domain (missing parts from reference TRBV9 and TRBJ2-1): DSGVTQTPKHLITATGQRVTLRCSPRSGDLSVYWYQQSLDQGLQFLIQYYNGEERAKGNILERFSAQQFPDLHSELNLSSLELGDSALYFCASSASLSGKHNEQFFGPGTRLTVL.

The chain has TRBV5-1 and TRBJ2-1; 7 bases align to TRBD2. Germline CDR1 SGHRS, CDR2 YFSETQ. J lost 5 bases, V lost 0 bases, and 8 bases had no gene match. The CDR3 sequence is 16 residues long. CDR3 sequence reads: CASSLESGTTHNEQFF. The CDR3, as DNA: TGCGCCAGCAGCTTGGAAAGCGGGACGACCCACAATGAGCAGTTCTTC.

This rearrangement joins TRBV15 to TRBJ1-1, with 8 bases aligning to TRBD1. Looked up from germline, CDR1 is LNHNV and CDR2 is YYDKDF (reference sequence). CDR3 length: 12 amino acids. J lost 5 bases, V lost 8 bases, and 4 bases had no gene match. This chain's CDR3 is CATQGARTEAFF. The CDR3 DNA follows: TGTGCCACCCAGGGGGCGCGGACTGAAGCTTTCTTT.

Only one count was recorded for this clone. The rearrangement uses TRBV5-1 and TRBJ1-4; TRBD1 agrees at 9 bases. The CDR3 sequence is 15 residues long. The J segment lost 7 bases and the V segment lost 7 bases, leaving 11 bases of the junction unmatched. In germline, CDR1 is SGHRS, CDR2 YFSETQ. CDR3 sequence reads: CASSFRTGVVEKLFF. Here the CDR3 DNA reads TGCGCCAGCTCATTCCGGACAGGGGTCGTTGAAAAACTGTTTTTT.

The gene calls are TRBV30 and TRBJ2-3; 9 nucleotides match TRBD2. CDR1 is GTSNPN and CDR2 is SVGIG in the germline V gene (reference sequence). CDR3 size: 15 residues. V gave up 0 bases and J gave up 9 bases; unmatched junction bases: 10. The CDR3 DNA sequence: TGTGCCTGGAGTGTACTGGCGGGAGGGCCTGGAACGCAGTATTTT. It codes for CAWSVLAGGPGTQYF.

The V gene is TRBV7-3, the J gene TRBJ2-1; D ambiguous. CDR3 length equals 13 residues. The V end lost 5 bases, the J end lost 8 bases, and 13 bases lay between the germline ends. Germline CDR1 SGHTA, CDR2 FQGTGA. The CDR3 nucleotides are TGTGCCAGCAGCCCCCCCTCGGGCGATGAGCAGTTCTTC. This sequence encodes CASSPPSGDEQFF.

The V and J genes are TRBV14 and TRBJ1-4, with D unclear. CDR1 is SGHDN and CDR2 is FVKESK in the germline V gene. The CDR3 runs to 18 residues. The germline V and J ends were trimmed by 3 bases and 0 bases, with 17 bases remaining between them. CDR3 region: CASSHRERATTTNEKLFF. CDR3 DNA: TGTGCCAGCAGCCACCGGGAGAGGGCCACGACAACTAATGAAAAACTGTTTTTT.

The chain uses TRBV19 and TRBJ2-3; D possibly corresponds to TRBD1 (7 bases). Germline V gene lookup returns CDR1 LNHDA and CDR2 SQIVND (reference sequence). V lost 6 bases and J lost 1, with 14 bases in between. The CDR3 length is 15 residues. CDR3 sequence reads: CASRGGTGGTDTQYF. CDR3 coding DNA: TGTGCCAGTAGGGGGGGCACAGGGGGCACAGATACGCAGTATTTT.

V usage is TRBV4-1 and J usage is TRBJ1-6; D is possibly TRBD1 (5 bases). Germline values: CDR1 MGHRA, CDR2 YSYEKL. The V end lost 0 bases, the J end lost 4 bases, and 10 bases lay between the germline ends. The CDR3 covers 16 residues. For the CDR3, the DNA is TGCGCCAGCAGCCAAGACGACAGACGTTATAATTCACCCCTCCACTTT. The encoded protein is CASSQDDRRYNSPLHF.

This clone was seen just once. The gene calls are TRBV9 and TRBJ1-2; tentatively, D is TRBD1 (5 bases). V dropped 0 bases and J dropped 3 bases, with 9 bases sitting between them. The CDR3 runs 14 residues. Germline assignment: CDR1 SGDLS and CDR2 YYNGEE. Written as DNA, the CDR3 is TGTGCCAGCAGCGTAGGCGAGGGACACTATGGCTACACCTTC. It is translated as CASSVGEGHYGYTF. Supplemented by reference TRBV9 and TRBJ1-2, the full variable domain reads DSGVTQTPKHLITATGQRVTLRCSPRSGDLSVYWYQQSLDQGLQFLIQYYNGEERAKGNILERFSAQQFPDLHSELNLSSLELGDSALYFCASSVGEGHYGYTFGSGTRLTVV.